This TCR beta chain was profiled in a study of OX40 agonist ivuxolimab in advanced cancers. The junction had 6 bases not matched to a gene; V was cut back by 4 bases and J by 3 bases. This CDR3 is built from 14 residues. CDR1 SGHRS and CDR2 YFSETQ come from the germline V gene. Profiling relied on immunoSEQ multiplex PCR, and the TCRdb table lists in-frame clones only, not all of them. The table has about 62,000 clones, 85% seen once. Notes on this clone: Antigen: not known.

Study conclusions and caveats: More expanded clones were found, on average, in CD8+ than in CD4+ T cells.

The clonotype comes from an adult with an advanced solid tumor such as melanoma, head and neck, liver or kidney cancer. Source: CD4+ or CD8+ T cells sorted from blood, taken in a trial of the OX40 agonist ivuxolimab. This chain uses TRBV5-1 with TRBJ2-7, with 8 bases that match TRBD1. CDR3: CASSQTGDGYEQYF. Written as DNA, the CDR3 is TGCGCCAGCAGCCAGACAGGGGATGGCTACGAGCAGTACTTC.